The 16 T cell receptor beta chains given below trace back to one sample, sequenced in a study of blood T cell repertoires in COVID-19. Assay: immunoSEQ multiplex PCR; the TCRdb copy retains only in-frame clones and omits some. This sample has approximately 200,000 clones, with roughly 84% found just once. Sequences were obtained from PBMCs or T cells enriched from blood (not recorded which). These receptors came from a woman in her twenties or thirties who had recovered from COVID-19.

This chain connects TRBV9 to TRBJ1-4, with D maybe TRBD1 (6 bases). Germline assignment: CDR1 SGDLS and CDR2 YYNGEE. The CDR3 runs to 14 residues. The V and J ends lost 3 bases and 2 bases respectively, with 8 bases between them. The CDR3 region has the DNA TGTGCCAGCAGCGCGACAGGCACTAATGAAAAACTGTTTTTT. It encodes CASSATGTNEKLFF.

The chain links TRBV6-4 to TRBJ1-6; D ambiguous. V was clipped by 0 bases and J by 13 bases, with 7 bases between them. Germline V gives CDR1 MRHNA, CDR2 SNTAGT. CDR3 size: 12 residues. For the CDR3, the DNA is TGTGCCAGCAGTGACTCGATCGGGCCCCTCCACTTT. Its translation is CASSDSIGPLHF.

The chain carries TRBV11-2 and TRBJ1-3; D is possibly TRBD1 (6 bases). The CDR3 covers 17 residues. V was clipped by 4 bases and J by 3 bases, with 19 bases between them. CDR1 is SGHAT, CDR2 FQNNGV, per germline. As DNA, the CDR3 is TGTGCCAGCAGCTCCCCCCGTGGGGGGGCTGGTGGAAACACCATATATTTT. Translating gives CASSSPRGGAGGNTIYF. Filled out from reference TRBV11-2 and TRBJ1-3, the complete variable domain reads EAGVAQSPRYKIIEKRQSVAFWCNPISGHATLYWYQQILGQGPKLLIQFQNNGVVDDSQLPKDRFSAERLKGVDSTLKIQPAKLEDSAVYLCASSSPRGGAGGNTIYFGEGSWLTVV.

The CDR3 here is CASSIGAGSYEQYF. The CDR3, as DNA: TGTGCCAGTAGTATCGGCGCAGGCAGCTACGAGCAGTACTTC. The chain carries TRBV19 and TRBJ2-7; D uncertain. The germline V gene encodes CDR1 LNHDA and CDR2 SQIVND (reference sequence). Trimming removed 3 bases at V and 3 bases at J, with 12 bases between. The CDR3 spans 14 residues.

The chain recombines TRBV4-1 with TRBJ1-4, with unresolved D. This CDR3 has 16 residues. Trimming took off 0 bases at V and 1 base at J, with 9 bases between the two ends. Germline CDR1 and CDR2: MGHRA and YSYEKL. The chain's CDR3 is CASSQEGLRTNEKLFF. CDR3 sequence (DNA): TGCGCCAGCAGCCAAGAAGGACTGCGAACTAATGAAAAACTGTTTTTT.

This sequence joins TRBV7-3 and TRBJ1-2; D gene ambiguous. Germline V gene data show CDR1 as SGHTA and CDR2 as FQGTGA. The length of the CDR3 is 13 residues. V lost 2 bases and J lost 2, with 6 bases in between. CDR3: CASSLFRNYGYTF. The CDR3 DNA reads as TGTGCCAGCAGCTTATTCAGGAACTATGGCTACACCTTC.

This clone occurred once. The rearrangement uses TRBV7-8 and TRBJ2-5; 10 bases are shared with TRBD2. V was clipped by 5 bases and J by 0 bases; unmatched bases: 6. Germline V gene lookup returns CDR1 SGHVS and CDR2 FQNEAQ. The CDR3 covers 16 residues. In DNA, the CDR3 is TGTGCCAGCAGCCGGACTAGCGGATTGTACCAAGAGACCCAGTACTTC. Protein product: CASSRTSGLYQETQYF.

The chain employs TRBV5-1 and TRBJ1-4; TRBD1 matches at 7 bases. The V gene end was trimmed by 5 bases and the J gene end by 6 bases; junction bases not matched to a gene: 7. The germline V gene encodes CDR1 SGHRS and CDR2 YFSETQ. The CDR3 is 14 amino acids. CDR3 sequence (DNA): TGCGCCAGCAGTAAACAGGGGCACTATGAAAAACTGTTTTTT. It yields the protein CASSKQGHYEKLFF.

The chain uses TRBV19 and TRBJ2-4; perhaps TRBD1 as D (6 bases). CDR1 LNHDA and CDR2 SQIVND come from the germline V gene (reference sequence). V lost 9 bases to trimming and J lost 7 bases, with 25 bases between them. The CDR3 extends over 16 amino acids. The CDR3 DNA follows: TGTGCCAGCCTAAGGAGTTACAGGGACCCCGCGAACATTCAGTACTTC. The encoded protein is CASLRSYRDPANIQYF.

V gene TRBV7-2 combines with J gene TRBJ2-3; D is possibly TRBD1 (6 bases). The CDR3 has 15 residues. V was shortened by 4 bases and J by 3 bases, with 14 bases between the two germline ends. In germline, CDR1 is SGHTA, CDR2 FQGNSA. Here the CDR3 DNA reads TGTGCCAGCAGCTCGCAGGGGACGGGAACAGATACGCAGTATTTT. Translation gives CASSSQGTGTDTQYF.

J is TRBJ2-5 and V is TRBV3-1 (or the pseudogene TRBV3-2); 8 nucleotides align to TRBD1. V lost 6 bases and J lost 5; bases outside the gene matches: 8. Looked up from germline, CDR1 is LGHDT and CDR2 is YNNKEL (reference sequence). There are 14 residues in the CDR3. DNA for the CDR3: TGTGCCAGCAGTCAGGACAGGGTGCGGGAGACCCAGTACTTC. This sequence encodes CASSQDRVRETQYF.

The gene calls are TRBV14 and TRBJ2-2; TRBD1 matches 10 bases. V dropped 5 bases and J dropped 2; count of bases not matched to a gene: 5. The V gene's germline CDR1 is SGHDN and CDR2 FVKESK. The CDR3 is 16 residues long. In DNA, the CDR3 is TGTGCCAGCAGCGGACGGACAGGGGGAAACACCGGGGAGCTGTTTTTT. This gives the protein CASSGRTGGNTGELFF.

V is TRBV20-1 and J is TRBJ2-1, with D maybe TRBD2 (5 bases). The CDR3 spans 14 residues. V was shortened by 3 bases and J by 4 bases, with 13 bases between the two germline ends. CDR1 and CDR2 from the germline V gene are DFQATT and SNEGSKA (reference sequence). CDR3 protein: CSASKDYSYNEQFF. The CDR3 nucleotides read TGCAGTGCTAGTAAAGACTATTCTTACAATGAGCAGTTCTTC.

The chain joins TRBV3-1 (or the pseudogene TRBV3-2) to TRBJ2-1; possible D gene TRBD2, 6 bases. The V end lost 6 bases, the J end lost 9 bases, and 15 bases lay between the germline ends. The CDR3 totals 13 residues. CDR1 and CDR2 (germline): LGHDT, YNNKEL (reference sequence). The CDR3, as DNA: TGTGCCAGCAGTGTTCGGCGGGACGGTGAGCAGTTCTTC. Translation: CASSVRRDGEQFF.

The gene calls are TRBV2 and TRBJ2-7, with D possibly matching TRBD1 (5 bases). CDR1 and CDR2 (germline): SNHLY, FYNNEI. This CDR3 spans 14 amino acids. Deletions cut 4 bases from V and 6 bases from J, with 16 bases between. CDR3 loop: CASSAPARASEQYV. CDR3 nucleotide sequence: TGTGCCAGCAGTGCACCAGCCAGGGCATCCGAGCAGTACGTC.

The chain has TRBV10-3 and TRBJ1-1, with D maybe TRBD1 (5 bases). Germline V gives CDR1 ENHRY, CDR2 SYGVKD. This CDR3 region has 11 residues. Trimming cost V 4 bases and J 8 bases, with 8 bases left between them. The CDR3 reads CAISVDKEAFF. DNA for the CDR3: TGTGCCATCAGTGTGGACAAGGAAGCTTTCTTT.